A single sample is the source of the 27 T cell receptor beta chains below, sequenced in a study of response to subunit inactivated influenza vaccine. TCRdb independently ran MiXCR on the RT-PCR reads; one entry per CDR3 protein. In the table there are about 580,000 distinct CDR3 sequences, around 13% of which are singletons. The sample here was PBMCs from blood, taken about 11 days after vaccination. The receptors come from a man aged 50 or older who received an inactivated influenza vaccine.

Note on this clonotype: A much larger clone is a single base away; this may be a read error. CDR3 nucleotide sequence: TGTGCCAGCAGCTTAGAATCCGGGGAGCTGTTTTTT. This sequence encodes CASSLESGELFF. The chain employs TRBV7-2 and TRBJ2-2; D not certain. The CDR3 is 12 residues long. Trimming took off 1 base at V and 6 bases at J, with 3 bases between the two ends. The germline CDR1 and CDR2 sequences are SGHTA and FQGNSA.

This clonotype was counted a few times. The chain links TRBV27 to TRBJ1-2, with 8 bases fitting TRBD1. In germline, CDR1 is MNHEY, CDR2 SMNVEV (reference sequence). CDR3 size: 13 residues. V was pared by 6 bases and J by 5 bases, with 5 bases of the junction left unmatched. Here the CDR3 reads CASSDRGGYGYTF. DNA of the CDR3: TGTGCCAGCAGCGACAGGGGAGGGTATGGCTACACCTTC.

Only a few counts were recorded for this clonotype. The chain employs TRBV4-2 and TRBJ2-7; D is uncertain. V lost 0 bases, J lost 0 bases, and 9 bases lay in between. This CDR3 contains 15 residues. Germline lookup yields CDR1 LGHNA and CDR2 YNFKEQ. As DNA, the CDR3 is TGTGCCAGCAGCCAAGATAGTGCCGTCTCCTACGAGCAGTACTTC. This gives the protein CASSQDSAVSYEQYF.

This rearrangement joins TRBV5-6 to TRBJ1-5; maybe TRBD1 (6 bases). Germline lookup yields CDR1 SGHDT and CDR2 YYEEEE. V lost 4 bases and J lost 9, with 17 bases in between. The CDR3 extends over 14 amino acids. CDR3 residues: CASSEGGVRLPQHF. The CDR3 nucleotides are TGTGCCAGCAGCGAAGGGGGGGTCCGTCTGCCCCAGCATTTT.

This clonotype has just a few counts. V usage is TRBV10-3 and J usage is TRBJ2-7, with no clear D. The CDR3 spans 13 residues. In germline, CDR1 is ENHRY, CDR2 SYGVKD. The germline V and J ends were trimmed by 4 bases and 6 bases, with 13 bases remaining between them. The CDR3 reads CAISAGSFGEQYF. For the CDR3, the DNA is TGTGCCATCAGTGCCGGTAGCTTCGGCGAGCAGTACTTC.

The chain couples TRBV3-1 to TRBJ1-4; TRBD1 is a possible D gene (5 bases). This CDR3 is built from 17 residues. V dropped 0 bases and J dropped 7 bases, with 18 bases sitting between them. Germline-derived CDR1 and CDR2 are LGHDT and YNNKEL (reference sequence). DNA for the CDR3: TGTGCCAGCAGCCAAGATCCGTCGGCTGGGGCTAGTGAAAAACTGTTTTTT. Its protein is CASSQDPSAGASEKLFF.

The rearrangement uses TRBV18 and TRBJ2-1; D is tentatively TRBD1 or TRBD2 (5 bases each). Germline V gene data show CDR1 as KGHSH and CDR2 as LQKENI. This CDR3 has 17 residues. The germline V and J ends were trimmed by 6 bases and 1 base, with 19 bases remaining between them. CDR3: CASSRRDEGASYNEQFF. CDR3 DNA: TGTGCCAGCTCCCGCCGGGACGAGGGTGCTTCCTACAATGAGCAGTTCTTC.

The V gene is TRBV3-1, the J gene TRBJ2-3, with 8 nucleotides matching TRBD2. The germline CDR1 and CDR2 sequences are LGHDT and YNNKEL (reference sequence). V dropped 1 base and J dropped 2; count of bases not matched to a gene: 5. The length of the CDR3 is 16 residues. CDR3 DNA sequence: TGTGCCAGCAGCCAAGGGGTAGCGGGATCCACAGATACGCAGTATTTT. Translation gives CASSQGVAGSTDTQYF.

This clonotype turned up a few times. V usage is TRBV4-3 and J usage is TRBJ2-5, with D tentatively TRBD2 (7 bases). The CDR3 length is 15 residues. Germline V CDR1 and CDR2: LGHNA, YSLEER. V lost 4 bases and J 2 bases, leaving 14 bases between the germline ends. The CDR3 protein is CASSPRGGAQETQYF. DNA of the CDR3: TGCGCCAGCAGCCCTAGGGGGGGGGCACAAGAGACCCAGTACTTC.

This clonotype was recorded at least ten times. This chain links TRBV5-4 with TRBJ2-4; 11 nucleotides line up with TRBD2. The CDR3 runs to 19 residues. V lost 0 bases to trimming and J lost 8 bases; unmatched junction nucleotides: 16. Germline V gene data show CDR1 as SGHNT and CDR2 as YYREEE (reference sequence). The CDR3 DNA follows: TGTGCCAGCAGCTTGGTCTTTGCGGTGTCTAGCGGGGGGAGAGACATTCAGTACTTC. Protein product: CASSLVFAVSSGGRDIQYF.

The chain links TRBV7-8 to TRBJ1-2, with 8 bases aligning to TRBD1. The V segment lost 5 bases and the J segment 4 bases; nucleotides outside the gene matches: 9. CDR1 and CDR2 (germline): SGHVS, FQNEAQ. The CDR3 is 15 amino acids. CDR3 sequence: CASSGQGAVGYGYTF. DNA of the CDR3: TGTGCCAGCAGCGGCCAGGGGGCCGTCGGCTATGGCTACACCTTC. The variable domain in full, completed from reference TRBV7-8 and TRBJ1-2, reads GAGVSQSPRYKVAKRGQDVALRCDPISGHVSLFWYQQALGQGPEFLTYFQNEAQLDKSGLPSDRFFAERPEGSVSTLKIQRTQQEDSAVYLCASSGQGAVGYGYTFGSGTRLTVV.

This chain connects TRBV6-5 to TRBJ1-4, with no clear D. CDR1 and CDR2 (germline): MNHEY, SVGAGI. The CDR3 length is 15 residues. The V end lost 5 bases, the J end lost 6 bases, and 16 bases lay between the germline ends. The CDR3 DNA follows: TGTGCCAGCAGTAACACGGCCCCGCGGGATGAAAAACTGTTTTTT. Translating it yields CASSNTAPRDEKLFF.

This clonotype was counted a few times. The genes are TRBV12-3 or TRBV12-4 and TRBJ1-5; D is undetermined. Trimming shortened V by 6 bases and J by 2 bases, and 8 bases separated the two germline ends. The CDR3 spans 13 residues. DNA for the CDR3: TGTGCCAGCAGACAGCGGGGCAATCAGCCCCAGCATTTT. The encoded protein is CASRQRGNQPQHF.

This clonotype has a handful of counts. The chain uses TRBV29-1 and TRBJ2-1, with D possibly being TRBD2 (6 bases). The germline CDR1 and CDR2 sequences are SQVTM and ANQGSEA. Trimming removed 7 bases from V and 1 base from J, with 14 bases in between. CDR3 length equals 14 residues. CDR3 sequence: CSAQVGGSYNEQFF. Here the CDR3 DNA reads TGCAGCGCCCAGGTCGGGGGTTCCTACAATGAGCAGTTCTTC.

The chain joins TRBV7-9 to TRBJ1-6; D gene ambiguous. There are 14 residues in the CDR3. In germline, CDR1 is SEHNR, CDR2 FQNEAQ (reference sequence). V lost 1 base to trimming and J lost 10 bases, with 11 bases between them. The CDR3, as DNA: TGTGCCAGCAGCTTAGAAAACATCCGGTCACCCCTCCACTTT. It encodes CASSLENIRSPLHF.

This clonotype was counted ten times or more. The chain recombines TRBV11-2 with TRBJ1-2; D not resolved. V shed 4 bases and J shed 5 bases, with 5 bases lying between them. The length of the CDR3 is 11 residues. Germline lookup yields CDR1 SGHAT and CDR2 FQNNGV. Here the CDR3 reads CASSSPYGYTF. The CDR3 DNA follows: TGTGCCAGCAGCTCCCCATATGGCTACACCTTC.

The V and J genes are TRBV20-1 and TRBJ2-3; TRBD2 agrees at 11 bases. Trimming at V came to 7 bases and at J to 8 bases, leaving 8 bases not matched to a gene. Germline V lookup: CDR1 DFQATT, CDR2 SNEGSKA (reference sequence). The CDR3 length is 13 residues. The CDR3 here is CSGLAGGLGTQYF. CDR3 nucleotides: TGCAGTGGTCTAGCGGGGGGTCTGGGTACGCAGTATTTT.

The V gene is TRBV19, the J gene TRBJ2-1, with D maybe TRBD2 (6 bases). Germline V gene lookup returns CDR1 LNHDA and CDR2 SQIVND (reference sequence). The CDR3 totals 15 residues. V lost 5 bases and J 9 bases, leaving 20 bases between the germline ends. This CDR3 reads CASSVGRGPRGEQFF. CDR3 in DNA: TGTGCCAGTAGTGTTGGGCGGGGCCCCCGGGGTGAGCAGTTCTTC. Full variable domain (remainder filled in from reference TRBV19 and TRBJ2-1): DGGITQSPKYLFRKEGQNVTLSCEQNLNHDAMYWYRQDPGQGLRLIYYSQIVNDFQKGDIAEGYSVSREKKESFPLTVTSAQKNPTAFYLCASSVGRGPRGEQFFGPGTRLTVL.

This clonotype was found many times. The V and J genes are TRBV9 and TRBJ2-7; D uncertain. Germline V lookup: CDR1 SGDLS, CDR2 YYNGEE. Trimming took off 0 bases at V and 7 bases at J, with 5 bases between the two ends. The CDR3 spans 11 residues. The DNA for the CDR3 is TGTGCCAGCAGCGTAGTAAGGGAGCAGTACTTC. Translated, it gives CASSVVREQYF.

The CDR3: CASRRDGAYEQYF. The CDR3 DNA sequence: TGTGCCAGCAGGCGGGATGGTGCCTACGAGCAGTACTTC. The chain couples TRBV27 to TRBJ2-7; maybe TRBD2 (6 bases). Trimming shortened V by 6 bases and J by 2 bases, and 11 bases separated the two germline ends. The germline CDR1 and CDR2 sequences are MNHEY and SMNVEV (reference sequence). The CDR3 extends over 13 amino acids.

This clonotype was observed a few times. V gene TRBV6-5 combines with J gene TRBJ2-1, with 10 nucleotides matching TRBD2. J lost 9 bases, V lost 5 bases, and 13 bases had no gene match. The CDR3 runs to 16 residues. Per the germline V gene, CDR1 is MNHEY and CDR2 is SVGAGI. The CDR3 is CASSTEVAGGGSEQFF. As DNA, the CDR3 is TGTGCCAGCAGTACCGAAGTAGCGGGGGGAGGGAGTGAGCAGTTCTTC.

This clonotype was seen at least ten times. V is TRBV5-1 and J is TRBJ2-1; D is unresolved. Deletions cut 1 base from V and 6 bases from J, with 5 bases between. The CDR3 extends over 12 amino acids. CDR1 is SGHRS and CDR2 is YFSETQ in the germline V gene. The CDR3 loop is CASSLFPNEQFF. In DNA, the CDR3 is TGCGCCAGCAGCTTGTTCCCCAATGAGCAGTTCTTC.

This clonotype has at least ten counts. CDR3 in amino acids: CASRWGEMNTEAFF. The CDR3 DNA follows: TGCGCCAGCAGGTGGGGGGAGATGAACACTGAAGCTTTCTTT. The chain is built from TRBV5-1 and TRBJ1-1; D possibly corresponds to TRBD1 (5 bases). V was trimmed by 5 bases and J by 0 bases, leaving 11 bases between them. Germline loops: CDR1 SGHRS, CDR2 YFSETQ. The CDR3 has 14 amino acids. Supplemented by reference TRBV5-1 and TRBJ1-1, the full variable domain reads KAGVTQTPRYLIKTRGQQVTLSCSPISGHRSVSWYQQTPGQGLQFLFEYFSETQRNKGNFPGRFSGRQFSNSRSEMNVSTLELGDSALYLCASRWGEMNTEAFFGQGTRLTVV.

The rearrangement joins TRBV4-1 to TRBJ2-7, with unresolved D. The germline CDR1 and CDR2 sequences are MGHRA and YSYEKL. The V end lost 0 bases, the J end lost 3 bases, and 12 bases lay between the germline ends. The CDR3 runs 15 residues. The CDR3 DNA is TGCGCCAGCAGCCAAGAATTGCGTAAGGGCTACGAGCAGTACTTC. It yields the protein CASSQELRKGYEQYF.

In its sample, this clonotype was seen a few times. This chain connects TRBV5-1 to TRBJ1-1, with D possibly matching TRBD1 (6 bases). V lost 4 bases to trimming and J lost 2 bases, with 18 bases between them. There are 16 residues in the CDR3. Germline CDR1 and CDR2: SGHRS and YFSETQ. The CDR3 region is CASSLPRTELNTEAFF. CDR3 DNA sequence: TGCGCCAGCAGCCTGCCTCGGACAGAACTCAACACTGAAGCTTTCTTT.

This clonotype was counted a few times. An end of the junction differs from the germline gene, which may be a read error. V and J are TRBV9 and TRBJ2-1, with a weak D call TRBD2 (6 bases). The CDR3 has 13 residues. Germline assignment: CDR1 SGDLS and CDR2 YYNGEE. Here the CDR3 reads CTSSVGGANEQFF. In DNA, the CDR3 is TGTACCAGCAGCGTAGGCGGGGCCAATGAGCAGTTCTTC. Using reference TRBV9 and TRBJ2-1 for the parts outside the CDR3, the full variable domain is DSGVTQTPKHLITATGQRVTLRCSPRSGDLSVYWYQQSLDQGLQFLIQYYNGEERAKGNILERFSAQQFPDLHSELNLSSLELGDSALYFCTSSVGGANEQFFGPGTRLTVL.

A few counts support this clonotype. The gene calls are TRBV10-2 and TRBJ2-3; the D is unclear. V lost 2 bases and J lost 3, with 9 bases in between. The CDR3 consists of 14 residues. Germline assignment: CDR1 WSHSY and CDR2 SAAADI. For the CDR3, the DNA is TGCGCCAGCAGTGAGGGGGTTCCGACAGATACGCAGTATTTT. As protein: CASSEGVPTDTQYF.